This T cell receptor beta chain was profiled in a study of graft-versus-host responses after intestinal transplantation. Study as a whole: Transplant recipients had multivisceral, liver-intestinal, or isolated intestinal grafts. Every transplant recipient was induced with anti-thymocyte globulin, then maintained on tacrolimus and steroids for about three years.

Details on this clone: Antigen specificity is unknown.

Data came from immunoSEQ multiplex PCR; TCRdb stores just in-frame clones and leaves some out. The sample lists more than 90,000 clones; approximately 93% were seen once. The CDR3 length is 17 residues. The germline V and J ends were trimmed by 1 base and 1 base, with 15 bases remaining between them. The germline CDR1 and CDR2 sequences are MGHRA and YSYEKL. Broader study findings: Some GvH clones appeared in ileal mucosa or blood before recipient bone marrow. There was an association between peak levels of circulating GvH clones and early post-transplant HvG declines.

J is TRBJ2-3 and V is TRBV4-1, with D possibly being TRBD2 (6 bases). This receptor was identified in a human donor who was the organ donor for an intestinal transplant. The specimen was unstimulated CD8+ T cells sorted from spleen or lymph node cells, collected before transplant. The CDR3 DNA reads as TGCGCCAGCAGCCAAGTCTTTCGGGACTTAGGCACAGATACGCAGTATTTT. Protein sequence: CASSQVFRDLGTDTQYF.